The rows below give T cell receptor beta chains drawn from one sample of a study of CXCR3-negative and CXCR3-positive naive CD8 T cells. Each CDR3 protein gets one entry in TCRdb, which reprocessed the 5' RACE reads and gives no DNA. The sample table sets out 130,000 or so distinct CDR3 sequences. The sequencing input was naive CXCR3- CD8+ T cells from blood. The receptors originated from a human donor in good health. Some clones in this sample may be carry-over from other donors' samples. Both conserved end residues are part of each CDR3.

v_gene	j_gene	CDR3aa
TRBV6-1	TRBJ2-1	CASSEGSAVGLYNEQFF
TRBV3-1	TRBJ2-7	CASSQDRKGRLSSYEQYF
TRBV27	TRBJ2-7	CASSSPYEQYF
TRBV12-3/TRBV12-4	TRBJ2-5	CASSLGLAGKETQYF
TRBV7-6	TRBJ2-5	CASSGTTQTQYF
TRBV5-1	TRBJ1-1	CASSRYRDRGLDTEAFF
TRBV4-1	TRBJ1-1	CASSQGPNTEAFF
TRBV29-1	TRBJ2-3	CSVEDGDLFLTDTQYF
TRBV4-1	TRBJ2-1	CASSPAGTGIGNEQFF
TRBV3-1	TRBJ2-7	CASSQHPTVGTTYEQYF
TRBV21-1	TRBJ2-3	CASSKSRPGQAGDTQYF
TRBV7-3	TRBJ1-1	CASSLGLGGTEAFF
TRBV7-3	TRBJ2-2	CASSLQGAGELFF
TRBV6-5	TRBJ1-2	CASSKTGGSPYGYTF
TRBV2	TRBJ2-3	CAISGGSTSTDTQYF
TRBV7-2	TRBJ2-1	CASSLVPGGDNEQFF
TRBV29-1	TRBJ2-2	CSVESTDANTGELFF
TRBV29-1	TRBJ1-1	CSVEKGLNTEAFF
TRBV21-1	TRBJ2-3	CASRATDRGGTDTQYF
TRBV7-6	TRBJ2-2	CASSYSPDGTGELFF
TRBV15	TRBJ1-1	CATSWEMNTEAFF
TRBV7-9	TRBJ1-1	CASSGRQGETEAFF
TRBV4-2	TRBJ2-7	CASSQEPSEREQYF
TRBV20-1	TRBJ2-2	CSARDLRPGVGELFF
TRBV11-1	TRBJ2-7	CASKVYKGPYEQYF
TRBV12-3/TRBV12-4	TRBJ1-2	CASSFVGVVGYTF